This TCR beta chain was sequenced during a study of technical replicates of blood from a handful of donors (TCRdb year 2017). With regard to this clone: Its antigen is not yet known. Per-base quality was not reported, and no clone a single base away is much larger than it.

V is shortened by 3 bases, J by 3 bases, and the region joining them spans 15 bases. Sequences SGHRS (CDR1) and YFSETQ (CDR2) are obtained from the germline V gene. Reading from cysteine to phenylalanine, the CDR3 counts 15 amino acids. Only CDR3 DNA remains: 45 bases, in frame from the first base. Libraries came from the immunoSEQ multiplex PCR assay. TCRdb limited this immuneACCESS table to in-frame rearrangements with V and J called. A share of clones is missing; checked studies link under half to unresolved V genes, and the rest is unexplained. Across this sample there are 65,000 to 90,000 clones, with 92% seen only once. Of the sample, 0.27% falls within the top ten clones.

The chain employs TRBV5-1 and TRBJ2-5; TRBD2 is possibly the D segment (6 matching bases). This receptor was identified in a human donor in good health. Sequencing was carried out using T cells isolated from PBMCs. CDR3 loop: CASSSTLAVEETQYF. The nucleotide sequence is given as TGCGCCAGCAGCTCCACTTTAGCGGTAGAAGAGACCCAGTACTTC.